The 20 T cell receptor beta chains below all came from one sample that was sequenced in a study. TCRdb used MiXCR to reprocess the 5' RACE reads, holding one entry per CDR3 protein. The data contain 9,400 or so distinct CDR3 sequences, about a sixth of them singletons. Sequencing was carried out using memory CD4+ T cells sorted from blood. Subset defined: memory CD4+ T cells, CD4+CD45RO+CD25-. The receptors come from a female donor with breast cancer.

About this clonotype itself: A much larger clone differs by one base, so this may be a read error. The chain joins TRBV14 to TRBJ1-1; 8 bases agree with TRBD1. This CDR3 contains 14 residues. Germline loops: CDR1 SGHDN, CDR2 FVKESK. CDR3 DNA: TGTGCCAACAGCCCGCGGACAGGGAGGACTGAAGCTTTCTTT. This encodes CANSPRTGRTEAFF.

Sample share makes this clonotype medium-sized (0.01 to 0.1%). The chain has TRBV9 and TRBJ1-1; 7 bases fit TRBD1. This CDR3 spans 14 amino acids. The V gene's germline CDR1 is SGDLS and CDR2 YYNGEE. J lost 1 base, V lost 5 bases, and 5 bases had no gene match. CDR3 residues: CASSFGTANTEAFF. CDR3 bases: TGTGCCAGCAGTTTTGGGACAGCGAACACTGAAGCTTTCTTT.

V and J are TRBV7-2 and TRBJ2-3, with D perhaps assigned TRBD1 or TRBD2 (5 bases each). The germline V and J ends were trimmed by 7 bases and 1 base, with 15 bases remaining between them. Germline-derived CDR1 and CDR2 are SGHTA and FQGNSA. The CDR3 totals 15 residues. The CDR3 loop reads CASTRSRGGTDTQYF. The CDR3 coding sequence is TGTGCCAGCACCAGAAGTAGGGGAGGCACAGATACGCAGTATTTT.

By share of the sample, this clonotype is medium-sized. The chain recombines TRBV28 with TRBJ2-1, with 9 bases lining up with TRBD2. The CDR3 length is 15 residues. V shed 4 bases and J 7 bases; nucleotides not matched to a gene: 8. Germline V gives CDR1 MDHEN, CDR2 SYDVKM. The chain's CDR3 is CASSSLAGDFNEQFF. In DNA form, the CDR3 reads TGTGCCAGCAGTTCGTTAGCGGGAGATTTTAATGAGCAGTTCTTC. Combining the CDR3 with reference TRBV28 and TRBJ2-1 gives the whole variable domain DVKVTQSSRYLVKRTGEKVFLECVQDMDHENMFWYRQDPGLGLRLIYFSYDVKMKEKGDIPEGYSVSREKKERFSLILESASTNQTSMYLCASSSLAGDFNEQFFGPGTRLTVL.

This clonotype is labeled as medium-sized. The J gene is TRBJ1-5, the V gene TRBV28; D gene ambiguous. Germline lookup yields CDR1 MDHEN and CDR2 SYDVKM. CDR3 length: 14 residues. Trimming shortened V by 5 bases and J by 0 bases, and 8 bases separated the two germline ends. CDR3 region: CASSQTLSNQPQHF. The CDR3 coding sequence is TGTGCCAGCAGTCAAACACTTAGCAATCAGCCCCAGCATTTT.

This clonotype occurred many times. J is TRBJ2-3 and V is TRBV9; 7 nucleotides line up with TRBD2. J was trimmed by 5 bases and V by 4 bases; bases with no gene match: 10. CDR1 is SGDLS, CDR2 YYNGEE, per germline. The CDR3 totals 15 residues. The CDR3 spells CASSIAGVGRDTQYF. The CDR3 DNA reads TGTGCCAGCAGCATAGCGGGTGTGGGGAGAGATACGCAGTATTTT.

This clonotype qualifies as medium-sized. This sequence joins TRBV7-2 and TRBJ2-2, with D maybe TRBD2 (5 bases). The V end was cut by 5 bases, the J end by 1 base, with 11 bases between. CDR1 and CDR2 from the germline V gene are SGHTA and FQGNSA. The CDR3 covers 15 residues. The CDR3 nucleotides are TGTGCCAGCAGCCTGGACTCGAGGAACACCGGGGAGCTGTTTTTT. Translation: CASSLDSRNTGELFF.

This clonotype was detected only a few times. This may be a read error: a much more frequent sequence differs by one nucleotide. The CDR3 end shows no conserved phenylalanine or tryptophan, and so a read error is likely. This chain links TRBV9 with TRBJ2-5; D is unresolved. Germline loops: CDR1 SGDLS, CDR2 YYNGEE. CDR3 length: 11 residues. V lost 0 bases, J lost 5 bases, and 2 bases lay in between. CDR3: CASSVAETQYV. The CDR3 region has the DNA TGTGCCAGCAGCGTAGCGGAGACCCAGTACGTC.

The chain combines TRBV6-5 with TRBJ1-2; TRBD1 agrees at 10 bases. V shed 2 bases, J shed 4 bases, and the junction held 7 bases outside the gene matches. CDR1 and CDR2 (germline): MNHEY, SVGAGI. The CDR3 totals 16 residues. CDR3 amino acids: CASSYIRTGGAYGYTF. In DNA, the CDR3 is TGTGCCAGCAGTTACATAAGGACAGGGGGGGCCTATGGCTACACCTTC.

This clonotype is labeled as medium-sized (0.01 to 0.1%). The chain links TRBV5-1 to TRBJ1-5; unclear D gene. Trimming removed 4 bases from V and 4 bases from J, with 9 bases in between. This CDR3 is 13 amino acids long. Germline V gene lookup returns CDR1 SGHRS and CDR2 YFSETQ. CDR3 sequence (DNA): TGCGCCAGCAGCCGAGACCTGAATCAGCCCCAGCATTTT. Translation: CASSRDLNQPQHF.

This clonotype has a handful of counts. In nucleotides, the CDR3 is TGCAGTGCTAGAGATTTTGGGGGCAGCGAGCAGTACTTC. Protein sequence: CSARDFGGSEQYF. The chain combines TRBV20-1 with TRBJ2-7; TRBD1 is a possible D gene (6 bases). The CDR3 consists of 13 residues. The V end was cut by 0 bases, the J end by 6 bases, with 12 bases between. Germline CDR1 is DFQATT and CDR2 is SNEGSKA (reference sequence).

By share, this clonotype ranks as medium-sized. The rearrangement joins TRBV27 to TRBJ1-6; possibly TRBD1 for D (5 bases). The CDR3 spans 15 residues. V was cut by 6 bases and J by 0 bases, with 9 bases left in between. Germline CDR1 reads MNHEY; CDR2 reads SMNVEV (reference sequence). The CDR3 reads CASRPGSSYNSPLHF. CDR3 in DNA: TGTGCCAGCAGACCAGGGAGCTCCTATAATTCACCCCTCCACTTT.

The chain carries TRBV18 and TRBJ2-2, with D perhaps matching TRBD1 or TRBD2 (5 bases each). The germline gives CDR1 KGHSH, CDR2 LQKENI. The germline V and J ends were trimmed by 1 base and 0 bases, with 9 bases remaining between them. The CDR3 extends over 16 amino acids. The CDR3 sequence: CASSPRGTTNTGELFF. In DNA form, the CDR3 reads TGTGCCAGCTCACCACGGGGGACGACGAACACCGGGGAGCTGTTTTTT.

This clonotype is deemed medium-sized. The chain carries TRBV9 and TRBJ2-3; 7 bases line up with TRBD1. The V gene's germline CDR1 is SGDLS and CDR2 YYNGEE. V shed 3 bases, J shed 6 bases, and the junction held 10 bases outside the gene matches. This CDR3 has 15 amino acids. The DNA of the CDR3 is TGTGCCAGCAGCGCGACAGGGTCCCACGGGGATACGCAGTATTTT. This gives the protein CASSATGSHGDTQYF.

This clonotype was found many times. The gene calls are TRBV5-1 and TRBJ2-1; tentative D call: TRBD2 (5 bases). The germline V and J ends were trimmed by 1 base and 8 bases, with 16 bases remaining between them. The germline V gene encodes CDR1 SGHRS and CDR2 YFSETQ. This CDR3 is built from 15 residues. CDR3 coding DNA: TGCGCCAGCAGCTTGAGGGCGGGCCGTGGTGATGAGCAGTTCTTC. Protein sequence: CASSLRAGRGDEQFF.

Sample share makes this clonotype medium-sized (0.01 to 0.1%). The V and J genes are TRBV9 and TRBJ1-1, with TRBD1 matching over 8 bases. J was trimmed by 9 bases and V by 4 bases; bases with no gene match: 17. The CDR3 is 16 residues long. The germline V gene encodes CDR1 SGDLS and CDR2 YYNGEE. The CDR3 reads CASSPFRTDRAPKAFF. The DNA of the CDR3 is TGTGCCAGCAGCCCCTTCAGAACGGACAGGGCACCTAAAGCTTTCTTT. Variable domain in full (rest from reference TRBV9 and TRBJ1-1): DSGVTQTPKHLITATGQRVTLRCSPRSGDLSVYWYQQSLDQGLQFLIQYYNGEERAKGNILERFSAQQFPDLHSELNLSSLELGDSALYFCASSPFRTDRAPKAFFGQGTRLTVV.

V gene TRBV12-5 combines with J gene TRBJ1-1; TRBD1 aligns across 7 bases. Germline V gene sequence: CDR1 LGHNT, CDR2 FRNRAP. J gave up 3 bases and V 1 base, and 5 bases lay outside the gene matches. The CDR3 consists of 15 residues. The CDR3 sequence is CASGLAYTGDTEAFF. CDR3 in DNA: TGTGCTAGTGGTTTGGCCTATACAGGGGACACTGAAGCTTTCTTT.

This clonotype is labeled medium-sized. This chain uses TRBV7-8 with TRBJ2-2; D unclear. The ends were cut back, 2 bases at V and 4 bases at J, with 11 bases in the middle. The CDR3 is made up of 15 amino acids. Germline V gives CDR1 SGHVS, CDR2 FQNEAQ. As DNA, the CDR3 is TGTGCCAGCAGCTTAAAACCTCAAGTCACCGGGGAGCTGTTTTTT. Translating gives CASSLKPQVTGELFF.

By its share, this clonotype is medium-sized. V gene TRBV20-1 combines with J gene TRBJ1-5; tentatively, D is TRBD1 (5 bases). V gave up 3 bases and J gave up 1 base, with 7 bases separating them. Germline CDR1 is DFQATT and CDR2 is SNEGSKA (reference sequence). The CDR3 contains 13 residues. CDR3 in DNA: TGCAGTGCTAGGGGGCAGAGCAATCAGCCCCAGCATTTT. Its translation is CSARGQSNQPQHF.

This clonotype ranks as medium-sized. The J gene is TRBJ1-1, the V gene TRBV20-1; 7 bases are a match to TRBD1. From germline, CDR1 is DFQATT and CDR2 SNEGSKA (reference sequence). Trimming at V came to 6 bases and at J to 0 bases, leaving 4 bases not matched to a gene. The CDR3 loop spans 13 amino acids. CDR3 loop: CSAIDRVNTEAFF. CDR3 nucleotide sequence: TGCAGTGCCATTGACAGGGTGAACACTGAAGCTTTCTTT.